A single sample is the source of the 26 T cell receptor beta chains below, sequenced in a study of blood T cell repertoires in COVID-19. This table comes from immunoSEQ multiplex PCR, and its TCRdb copy is limited to in-frame clones, with some not included. The sample yields about 140,000 clones, 70% to 85% seen once. Sequences were obtained from peripheral blood. The receptors originated from a woman aged 80 or over in a cohort sampled during active or convalescent COVID-19.

This clone was picked up a small number of times. The CDR3 reads CASSADFLWAKNIQYF. The DNA of the CDR3 is TGTGCCAGCAGTGCGGACTTCTTGTGGGCCAAAAACATTCAGTACTTC. The chain uses TRBV2 and TRBJ2-4; D possibly corresponds to TRBD2 (5 bases). Trimming removed 4 bases from V and 1 base from J, with 14 bases in between. The CDR3 extends over 16 amino acids. Germline loops: CDR1 SNHLY, CDR2 FYNNEI.

The table lists this clone with a few counts. This sequence joins TRBV28 and TRBJ1-1, with TRBD1 as a possible D gene (5 bases). V lost 6 bases to trimming and J lost 4 bases, with 18 bases between them. Germline CDR1 is MDHEN and CDR2 is SYDVKM. The CDR3 spans 15 residues. CDR3 protein: CASSPPGGSGTEAFF. The CDR3 bases are TGTGCCAGCAGCCCGCCGGGGGGTAGCGGCACTGAAGCTTTCTTT.

The V call is TRBV5-1, the J call TRBJ1-1, with 7 bases fitting TRBD1. Germline V gene data show CDR1 as SGHRS and CDR2 as YFSETQ. The trim removed 4 bases at V and 4 bases at J, leaving 10 bases unmatched. This CDR3 region has 15 residues. The DNA for the CDR3 is TGCGCCAGCAGCACCCAGGGGGATTTGGGCACTGAAGCTTTCTTT. It codes for CASSTQGDLGTEAFF.

This clone was observed a handful of times. The chain recombines TRBV19 with TRBJ2-3; D may be TRBD1 (6 bases). Germline loops: CDR1 LNHDA, CDR2 SQIVND (reference sequence). Trimming shortened V by 5 bases and J by 2 bases, and 8 bases separated the two germline ends. The CDR3 extends over 13 amino acids. The CDR3 DNA reads as TGTGCCAGTAGTGACAGGTCCACAGATACGCAGTATTTT. It specifies CASSDRSTDTQYF.

The chain carries TRBV21-1 and TRBJ1-5; no check of the table's D call, TRBD1, against the DNA was made. TRBV21-1 is labeled a pseudogene. The CDR3 consists of 17 residues. The CDR3 protein is CASTLIRTGPVPQPQHF. In DNA, the CDR3 is TGTGCCAGCACCCTTATTCGGACAGGACCGGTCCCTCAGCCCCAGCATTTT.

The rearrangement uses TRBV6-5 and TRBJ2-1; 8 bases agree with TRBD1. The CDR3 runs to 13 residues. From germline, CDR1 is MNHEY and CDR2 SVGAGI. V lost 7 bases and J lost 3; bases outside the gene matches: 2. CDR3 amino acids: CASIGQGYNEQFF. CDR3 coding DNA: TGTGCCAGCATAGGACAGGGCTACAATGAGCAGTTCTTC.

V and J are TRBV5-4 and TRBJ1-1, with D hard to call. The V and J ends lost 2 bases and 6 bases respectively, with 11 bases between them. Germline lookup yields CDR1 SGHNT and CDR2 YYREEE (reference sequence). This CDR3 region has 13 residues. The CDR3 coding sequence is TGTGCCAGCAGCTTCCCAGGTGCCGCTGAAGCTTTCTTT. Translation: CASSFPGAAEAFF.

This clone occurred a few times. The CDR3 protein is CASSSLRTSGGAEEQFF. CDR3 DNA sequence: TGTGCCAGCAGCAGCCTCCGGACTAGCGGGGGGGCCGAGGAGCAGTTCTTC. J is TRBJ2-1 and V is TRBV11-2; TRBD2 aligns across 15 bases. Losses at the gene ends were 5 bases for V and 10 bases for J; bases not matched to a gene: 12. The CDR3 loop spans 17 amino acids. The germline CDR1 and CDR2 sequences are SGHAT and FQNNGV.

This sequence joins TRBV30 and TRBJ1-2; D is unresolved. The CDR3 is made up of 13 amino acids. V lost 1 base, J lost 4 bases, and 10 bases lay in between. Germline V gene data show CDR1 as GTSNPN and CDR2 as SVGIG (reference sequence). CDR3 sequence: CAWSGTFGYGYTF. In nucleotides, the CDR3 is TGTGCCTGGAGTGGGACTTTCGGCTATGGCTACACCTTC.

The V gene is TRBV3-1 (or the pseudogene TRBV3-2), the J gene TRBJ1-2, with TRBD1 matching over 9 bases. With V trimmed by 4 bases and J by 2 bases, 5 bases remained unmatched. Germline values: CDR1 LGHDT, CDR2 YNNKEL (reference sequence). The CDR3 loop spans 15 amino acids. CDR3 DNA sequence: TGTGCCAGCAGCCCTTGGGACAGGGCAAACTATGGCTACACCTTC. This encodes CASSPWDRANYGYTF.

The chain couples TRBV18 to TRBJ1-5; 7 bases map to TRBD1. CDR1 is KGHSH and CDR2 is LQKENI in the germline V gene. Losses at the gene ends were 1 base for V and 0 bases for J; bases not matched to a gene: 3. CDR3 length: 16 residues. In DNA form, the CDR3 reads TGTGCCAGCTCACCACACAGGGGAAATAGCAATCAGCCCCAGCATTTT. Protein sequence: CASSPHRGNSNQPQHF.

The rearrangement joins TRBV18 to TRBJ2-3; TRBD1 is a possible D gene (6 bases). The germline V gene has CDR1 KGHSH and CDR2 LQKENI. The CDR3 covers 15 residues. Deletions cut 3 bases from V and 3 bases from J, with 13 bases between. The CDR3 DNA reads as TGTGCCAGCTCACCCCCGAGGGGGTTAACAGATACGCAGTATTTT. It yields the protein CASSPPRGLTDTQYF.

The chain couples TRBV5-4 to TRBJ1-1; D unclear. Per the germline V gene, CDR1 is SGHNT and CDR2 is YYREEE (reference sequence). V lost 6 bases to trimming and J lost 0 bases, with 18 bases between them. CDR3 length: 16 amino acids. CDR3 residues: CASTSVTRGMNTEAFF. As DNA, the CDR3 is TGTGCCAGCACCTCTGTTACGCGAGGGATGAACACTGAAGCTTTCTTT.

The genes are TRBV5-1 and TRBJ1-1; D might be TRBD1 (5 bases). The germline gives CDR1 SGHRS, CDR2 YFSETQ. The germline V and J ends were trimmed by 4 bases and 4 bases, with 17 bases remaining between them. This CDR3 has 15 amino acids. The CDR3 bases are TGCGCCAGCAGCCTCCGAGCAGGGTGGTCCACTGAAGCTTTCTTT. It codes for CASSLRAGWSTEAFF.

This clone was seen a single time. The chain couples TRBV6-1 to TRBJ1-2; 7 bases agree with TRBD1. The CDR3 is 14 residues long. The ends lost 1 base at V and 4 bases at J; junction bases unmatched: 3. Germline V CDR1 and CDR2: MNHNS, SASEGT. DNA of the CDR3: TGTGCCAGCAGTGAAGGGACAGGCCTCTATGGCTACACCTTC. Translation gives CASSEGTGLYGYTF.

This sequence joins TRBV29-1 and TRBJ2-2; 11 nucleotides match TRBD2. This CDR3 contains 15 residues. Germline CDR1 reads SQVTM; CDR2 reads ANQGSEA. V trimming: 6 bases; J trimming: 4 bases; junction bases outside the gene matches: 7. CDR3 bases: TGCAGCGTCGTAGCGGGGGGGCCGGGCACCGGGGAGCTGTTTTTT. Its translation: CSVVAGGPGTGELFF.

This chain connects TRBV27 to TRBJ2-7; a possible D gene is TRBD1 (6 bases). Germline CDR1 and CDR2: MNHEY and SMNVEV (reference sequence). The CDR3 has 16 amino acids. Trimming cost V 8 bases and J 2 bases, with 22 bases left between them. CDR3 amino acids: CASPPSRPTGTYEQYF. DNA for the CDR3: TGTGCCAGCCCACCTAGTAGGCCAACAGGGACCTACGAGCAGTACTTC.

The chain links TRBV19 to TRBJ2-3; TRBD2 matches at 10 bases. The J segment lost 5 bases and the V segment lost 4 bases, leaving 12 bases of the junction unmatched. The CDR3 consists of 17 residues. In germline, CDR1 is LNHDA, CDR2 SQIVND (reference sequence). In DNA, the CDR3 is TGTGCCAGTAGTACGGTCGGGGAGCGGGGGGGCGTAGATACGCAGTATTTT. Its protein product is CASSTVGERGGVDTQYF.

V and J are TRBV3-1 (or the pseudogene TRBV3-2) and TRBJ1-2; 10 positions agree with TRBD1. Germline CDR1 reads LGHDT; CDR2 reads YNNKEL (reference sequence). With 0 bases clipped from V and 6 bases from J, the junction kept 4 bases outside the gene matches. The CDR3 is 15 amino acids. The CDR3 region is CASSQDSTGGHGYTF. CDR3 in DNA: TGTGCCAGCAGCCAAGATTCGACAGGGGGCCATGGCTACACCTTC.

This sequence joins TRBV5-1 and TRBJ2-1; D gene ambiguous. Per germline, CDR1 SGHRS and CDR2 YFSETQ. The ends were cut back, 1 base at V and 0 bases at J, with 8 bases in the middle. The CDR3 extends over 15 amino acids. This chain's CDR3 is CASSLFASSYNEQFF. Written as DNA, the CDR3 is TGCGCCAGCAGCTTGTTTGCTAGCTCCTACAATGAGCAGTTCTTC.

The chain couples TRBV5-1 to TRBJ2-3, with D perhaps matching TRBD2 (6 bases). CDR3 length equals 15 residues. CDR1 is SGHRS and CDR2 is YFSETQ in the germline V gene. The V and J ends lost 5 bases and 2 bases respectively, with 15 bases between them. As DNA, the CDR3 is TGCGCCAGCAGGCGGGACGCAGTACCCACAGATACGCAGTATTTT. This translates into CASRRDAVPTDTQYF.

This clone came up a few times. The CDR3 protein is CSARGPGKDNEQFF. The CDR3 region has the DNA TGCAGTGCTCGTGGTCCAGGGAAAGACAATGAGCAGTTCTTC. This rearrangement joins TRBV20-1 to TRBJ2-1; tentative D call: TRBD1 (5 bases). With 5 bases removed from V and 5 bases from J, the gap between germline ends came to 16 bases. Germline CDR1 and CDR2: DFQATT and SNEGSKA (reference sequence). The CDR3 covers 14 residues.

This clone was seen only once. This sequence joins TRBV11-2 and TRBJ2-5, with D tentatively TRBD1 (5 bases). From germline, CDR1 is SGHAT and CDR2 FQNNGV. The CDR3 loop spans 14 amino acids. V dropped 0 bases and J dropped 4 bases, with 9 bases sitting between them. CDR3 loop: CASSLDRGGETQYF. The CDR3 coding sequence is TGTGCCAGCAGCTTAGATAGGGGCGGAGAGACCCAGTACTTC.

V is TRBV19 and J is TRBJ2-1; TRBD2 matches at 11 bases. Germline V gene lookup returns CDR1 LNHDA and CDR2 SQIVND (reference sequence). This CDR3 is 15 amino acids long. Trimming took 6 bases from V and 8 from J; bases not matched to a gene: 9. This CDR3 is CASRSLAGGRDEQFF. The DNA for the CDR3 is TGTGCCAGTAGATCCCTAGCGGGGGGAAGGGATGAGCAGTTCTTC.

This clone has just a few counts. The V call is TRBV3-1 (or the pseudogene TRBV3-2), the J call TRBJ1-2, with D tentatively TRBD1 (5 bases). Germline V gene lookup returns CDR1 LGHDT and CDR2 YNNKEL (reference sequence). This CDR3 comprises 14 residues. Deletions cut 2 bases from V and 7 bases from J, with 14 bases between. The CDR3, as DNA: TGTGCCAGCAGCCAACCACAGGAAACTGGTGGCTACACCTTC. This codes for CASSQPQETGGYTF.

This chain connects TRBV12-3 or TRBV12-4 to TRBJ2-2; D gene unclear. Trimming shortened V by 4 bases and J by 5 bases, and 8 bases separated the two germline ends. The CDR3 has 13 residues. The CDR3 loop reads CASSSLRTGELFF. Written as DNA, the CDR3 is TGTGCCAGCAGTTCATTGAGGACCGGGGAGCTGTTTTTT.